The present T cell receptor beta chain was sequenced within a study of T cell clonality in common variable immunodeficiency. Clones were read by immunoSEQ multiplex PCR, and TCRdb kept only the in-frame ones, dropping some. Singletons are absent from the sample, which has around 55,000 clones. In germline, CDR1 is SNHLY, CDR2 FYNNEI. Trimming removed 6 bases from V and 5 bases from J, with 10 bases in between. CDR3 length: 12 amino acids. General study points: In common variable immunodeficiency, TCR beta chains reportedly carried fewer deletions and N-nucleotide insertions.

This clone was detected ten times or more. Its antigen is as yet unknown. The missing CDR3 end, 3 residues past where the read stops, is filled in from the germline J gene. Sequencing was performed on peripheral blood mononuclear cells. The sequence was obtained from a person aged 18 to 70 in good health. V and J are TRBV2 and TRBJ1-1, with a possible D match to TRBD1 (6 bases). The covered CDR3 bases are TGTGCCAGCAGGGCGGGACAAACTGAA. It codes for CASRAGQTE. The whole CDR3 sequence reads CASRAGQTEAFF.